The sequence of this TCR beta chain was determined in a study of regulatory T cells in long-lasting Graves disease. The CDR3 is 14 residues long. Trimming stripped 0 bases from V and 6 bases from J, with 8 bases between. From germline, CDR1 is ENHRY and CDR2 SYGVKD. Time point in this sample: persistent/refractory GD, antithyroid drugs over 5 years with positive TRAb. After RNA was extracted from PBMCs, the TCR library was made from it. Library construction for TCR beta used iRepertoire HTBI primers and Arm-PCR of CDR3 regions. TCRdb processed the multiplex PCR reads anew with MiXCR; each CDR3 protein has one entry. Of 350,000 to 500,000 distinct CDR3 sequences in the sample, around 20% were seen once.

Material: peripheral blood mononuclear cells (PBMCs), obtained when the disease was refractory, from a patient treated with antithyroid drugs. The chain recombines TRBV10-3 with TRBJ2-2; D is unresolved. The sequence derives from a female donor with Graves disease. This CDR3 is CAISESEGAGELFF. CDR3 nucleotides: TGTGCCATCAGTGAGTCGGAAGGAGCCGGGGAGCTGTTTTTT.